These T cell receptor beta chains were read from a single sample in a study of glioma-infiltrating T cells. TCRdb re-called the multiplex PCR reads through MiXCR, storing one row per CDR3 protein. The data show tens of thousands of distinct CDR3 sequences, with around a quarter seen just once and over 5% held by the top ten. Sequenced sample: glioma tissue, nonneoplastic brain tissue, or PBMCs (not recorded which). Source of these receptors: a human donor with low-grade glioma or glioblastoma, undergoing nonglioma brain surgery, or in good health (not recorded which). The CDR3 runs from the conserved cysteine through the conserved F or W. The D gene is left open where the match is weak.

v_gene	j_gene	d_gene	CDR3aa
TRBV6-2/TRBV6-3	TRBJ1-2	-	CASRRTDHGYTF
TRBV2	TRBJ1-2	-	CASSEAGAYGYTF
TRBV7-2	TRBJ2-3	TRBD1	CASSRDRRSTDTQYF
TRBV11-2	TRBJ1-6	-	CASSPGWGRAYNSPLHF
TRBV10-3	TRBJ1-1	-	CAIKVEGIGENTEAFF
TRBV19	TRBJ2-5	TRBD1	CASSILGTGTKETQYF
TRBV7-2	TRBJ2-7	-	CASSLARGWEQYF
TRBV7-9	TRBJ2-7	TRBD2	CASSRGLAGGDEQYF
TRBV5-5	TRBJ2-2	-	CASRKTVNTGELFF
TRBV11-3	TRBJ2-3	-	CASSLDRVDTQYF
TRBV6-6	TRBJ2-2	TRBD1	CATIGQAISSWELFF
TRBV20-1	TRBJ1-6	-	CSATAAKGSPLHF
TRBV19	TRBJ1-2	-	CASSTLTDGNGYTF
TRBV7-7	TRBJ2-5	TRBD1	CASSLTGVETQYF
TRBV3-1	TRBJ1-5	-	CASSQQGFQPQHF
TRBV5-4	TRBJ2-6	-	CASSSPGGANVLTF
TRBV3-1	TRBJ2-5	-	CASSQLRASKETQYF
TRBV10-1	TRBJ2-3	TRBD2	CASSVKIAGGGPDTQYF
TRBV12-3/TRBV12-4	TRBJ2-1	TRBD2	CASSPPGTSGRGEQFF
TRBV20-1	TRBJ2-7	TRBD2	CSARGKPGLAGAYEQYF
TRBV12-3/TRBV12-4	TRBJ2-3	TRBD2	CASSLAPGGGNTQYF
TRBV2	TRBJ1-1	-	CASSGPGRGTEAFF
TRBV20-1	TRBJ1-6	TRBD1	CSASGTGISSSPLHF
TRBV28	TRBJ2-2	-	CASNVDTGELFF
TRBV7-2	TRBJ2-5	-	CASSLRRAFQETQYF
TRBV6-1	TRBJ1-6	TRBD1	CASSLGQGNNSPLHF
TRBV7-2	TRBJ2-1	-	CASSLVPGLSSYNEQFF
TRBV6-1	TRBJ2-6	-	CASRKIGDSGANVLTF
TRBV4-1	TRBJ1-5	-	CASSWTINSNQPQHF
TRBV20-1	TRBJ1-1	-	CSAANQGGRNTEAFF
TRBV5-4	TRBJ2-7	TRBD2	CASSPGLAGVKGPYEQYF
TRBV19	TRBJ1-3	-	CASSIDSSGNTIYF
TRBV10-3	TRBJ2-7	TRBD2	CAISSTGTSSYEQYF
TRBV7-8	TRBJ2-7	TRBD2	CASSLGTSGRRERYF
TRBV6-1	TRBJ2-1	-	CPSSPIVGRYNEQFF
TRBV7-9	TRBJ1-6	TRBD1	CASSLPGTGNSPLHF
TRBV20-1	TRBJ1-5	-	CSARTVSGNNQPQHF
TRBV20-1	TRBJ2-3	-	CSAPAAGRGTDTQYF
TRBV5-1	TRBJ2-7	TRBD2	CASSSTSGTFYEQYF
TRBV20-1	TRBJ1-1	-	CSARDPAGRNTEAFF
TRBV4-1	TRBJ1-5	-	CASRPQGPNQPQHF
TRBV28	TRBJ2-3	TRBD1	CASSPSPGTGFPDTQYF
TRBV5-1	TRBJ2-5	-	CASSLGLKETQYF
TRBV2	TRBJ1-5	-	CASRTGGSSGNQPQHF
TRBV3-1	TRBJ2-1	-	CASSFALGRVNEQFF
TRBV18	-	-	CASSPPWGGSGANEQYF
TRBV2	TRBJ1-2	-	CASSGSTRVPSGYTF
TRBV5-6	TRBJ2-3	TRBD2	CASSLAGLETDTQYF
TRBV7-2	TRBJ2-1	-	CASSSGQIYNEQFF
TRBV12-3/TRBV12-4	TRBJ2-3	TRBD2	CASSLTSGGGNTQYF
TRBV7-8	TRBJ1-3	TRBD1	CASSLAGGRNTIYF
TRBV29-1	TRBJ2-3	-	CSGGTTDTQYF
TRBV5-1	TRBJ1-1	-	CASSLHGAEAFF
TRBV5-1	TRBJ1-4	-	CASSLAFRRNEKLFF
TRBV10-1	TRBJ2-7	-	CASPQGGSYEQYF
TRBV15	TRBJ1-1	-	CATSRVTMNTEAFF
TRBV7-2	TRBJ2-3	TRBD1	CASSIQGASTDTQYF
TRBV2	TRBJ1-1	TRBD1	CASSALGQSNMNTEAFF